This passage covers 26 T cell receptor beta chains from one sample sequenced in a study of OX40 agonist ivuxolimab in advanced cancers. The data were produced by immunoSEQ multiplex PCR, yet TCRdb's version contains in-frame clones alone and is incomplete. Here the sample spans about 150,000 clones, roughly 94% being singletons. Sequenced here: CD4+ or CD8+ T cells sorted from blood, sampled in a trial of the OX40 agonist ivuxolimab. These receptors were collected from an adult with an advanced solid tumor such as melanoma, head and neck, liver or kidney cancer.

The rearrangement uses TRBV7-9 and TRBJ1-2; TRBD1 agrees at 7 bases. CDR1 is SEHNR, CDR2 FQNEAQ, per germline (reference sequence). Trimming removed 5 bases from V and 0 bases from J; junction bases left unmatched: 6. CDR3 length equals 15 residues. The CDR3 reads CASSPWDSSNYGYTF. The CDR3 bases are TGTGCCAGCAGCCCTTGGGACAGCTCTAACTATGGCTACACCTTC.

The chain combines TRBV6-5 with TRBJ2-7, with D unresolved. Deletions cut 5 bases from V and 7 bases from J, with 12 bases between. The germline V gene encodes CDR1 MNHEY and CDR2 SVGAGI. This CDR3 is 12 amino acids long. CDR3 nucleotides: TGTGCCAGCAGTCCCGGGCCTACAGAGCAGTACTTC. Protein sequence: CASSPGPTEQYF.

The chain links TRBV5-6 to TRBJ1-2; perhaps TRBD1 as D (5 bases). From germline, CDR1 is SGHDT and CDR2 YYEEEE. V was cut by 0 bases and J by 2 bases, with 5 bases left in between. This CDR3 has 13 amino acids. For the CDR3, the DNA is TGTGCCAGCAGCTTGGCAGGGAACTATGGCTACACCTTC. It yields the protein CASSLAGNYGYTF. Full variable domain (rest looked up from reference TRBV5-6 and TRBJ1-2): DAGVTQSPTHLIKTRGQQVTLRCSPKSGHDTVSWYQQALGQGPQFIFQYYEEEERQRGNFPDRFSGHQFPNYSSELNVNALLLGDSALYLCASSLAGNYGYTFGSGTRLTVV.

The chain is built from TRBV4-2 and TRBJ2-5; D tentatively reads TRBD1 or TRBD2 (5 bases each). Between the trimmed V and J ends, which lost 4 bases and 1 base, there was a span of 13 bases. Germline V CDR1 and CDR2: LGHNA, YNFKEQ. This CDR3 spans 15 amino acids. The CDR3 DNA follows: TGTGCCAGCAGCCCCGGGGACGGGTTCCAAGAGACCCAGTACTTC. It codes for CASSPGDGFQETQYF.

The chain has TRBV5-1 and TRBJ2-1, with 8 bases aligning to TRBD2. The germline V gene has CDR1 SGHRS and CDR2 YFSETQ. CDR3 size: 18 residues. Germline trimming cut 0 bases from V and 0 bases from J; bases unmatched to any gene: 8. The CDR3 here is CASSLGGLAGYSYNEQFF. CDR3 DNA sequence: TGCGCCAGCAGCTTGGGAGGGCTAGCGGGTTACTCCTACAATGAGCAGTTCTTC. The full variable domain, in which reference TRBV5-1 and TRBJ2-1 provide the parts outside the CDR3, is KAGVTQTPRYLIKTRGQQVTLSCSPISGHRSVSWYQQTPGQGLQFLFEYFSETQRNKGNFPGRFSGRQFSNSRSEMNVSTLELGDSALYLCASSLGGLAGYSYNEQFFGPGTRLTVL.

This clone was found once. The chain joins TRBV30 to TRBJ1-2, with 10 bases aligning to TRBD1. V dropped 3 bases and J dropped 7; count of bases not matched to a gene: 5. CDR3 length: 13 amino acids. Germline V lookup: CDR1 GTSNPN, CDR2 SVGIG (reference sequence). CDR3 DNA: TGTGCCTGGAGCTGGGGACAGGGGTCTGGCTACACCTTC. Amino acid sequence: CAWSWGQGSGYTF. The entire variable domain, with the rest obtained from reference TRBV30 and TRBJ1-2, is as follows: SQTIHQWPATLVQPVGSPLSLECTVEGTSNPNLYWYRQAAGRGLQLLFYSVGIGQISSEVPQNLSASRPQDRQFILSSKKLLLSDSGFYLCAWSWGQGSGYTFGSGTRLTVV.

V is TRBV5-4 and J is TRBJ1-2; D unclear. Trimming stripped 1 base from V and 0 bases from J, with 7 bases between. This CDR3 comprises 14 residues. Germline CDR1 and CDR2: SGHNT and YYREEE (reference sequence). The CDR3 region is CASSLPQTNYGYTF. CDR3 sequence (DNA): TGTGCCAGCAGCTTGCCCCAGACTAACTATGGCTACACCTTC. Full variable domain (remainder filled in from reference TRBV5-4 and TRBJ1-2): ETGVTQSPTHLIKTRGQQVTLRCSSQSGHNTVSWYQQALGQGPQFIFQYYREEENGRGNFPPRFSGLQFPNYSSELNVNALELDDSALYLCASSLPQTNYGYTFGSGTRLTVV.

V and J are TRBV6-6 and TRBJ2-5, with TRBD1 identical over 7 bases. Looked up from germline, CDR1 is MNHNY and CDR2 is SVGAGI (reference sequence). The CDR3 contains 12 residues. The V segment lost 6 bases and the J segment 2 bases; nucleotides outside the gene matches: 0. CDR3 protein: CASSRGQETQYF. CDR3 coding DNA: TGTGCCAGCAGCAGGGGGCAAGAGACCCAGTACTTC.

This chain joins TRBV9 and TRBJ2-1; 11 bases agree with TRBD2. This CDR3 is 18 amino acids long. The V gene's germline CDR1 is SGDLS and CDR2 YYNGEE. V lost 0 bases to trimming and J lost 7 bases; unmatched junction nucleotides: 12. DNA of the CDR3: TGTGCCAGCAGCGTAGCTCACCGGACTAGCGGGCAGCAGAATGAGCAGTTCTTC. This codes for CASSVAHRTSGQQNEQFF.

The genes are TRBV28 and TRBJ1-5; weak D call: TRBD1 (5 bases). Germline CDR1 is MDHEN and CDR2 is SYDVKM. V gave up 5 bases and J gave up 4 bases, with 15 bases separating them. This CDR3 comprises 15 residues. The CDR3, as DNA: TGTGCCAGCAGTCCGCCGGGACGCTTTAATCAGCCCCAGCATTTT. Residues: CASSPPGRFNQPQHF.

The rearrangement uses TRBV11-3 and TRBJ2-5; D may be TRBD1 (5 bases). The CDR3 has 14 amino acids. Trimming cost V 5 bases and J 4 bases, with 14 bases left between them. Germline V gene lookup returns CDR1 SGHNT and CDR2 YENEEA. CDR3 loop: CASSQNPGLETQYF. CDR3 DNA: TGTGCCAGCAGCCAAAACCCAGGGCTAGAGACCCAGTACTTC.

V usage is TRBV27 and J usage is TRBJ1-4, with TRBD1 matching over 11 bases. J lost 8 bases, V lost 5 bases, and 10 bases had no gene match. This CDR3 contains 16 residues. Germline lookup yields CDR1 MNHEY and CDR2 SMNVEV (reference sequence). CDR3 loop: CASSLDRGRSDEKLFF. The CDR3 DNA is TGTGCCAGCAGTCTGGACAGGGGGCGTTCGGACGAAAAACTGTTTTTT.

The gene calls are TRBV10-3 and TRBJ2-6; 12 bases map to TRBD2. V lost 8 bases and J lost 4; bases outside the gene matches: 9. CDR1 is ENHRY and CDR2 is SYGVKD in the germline V gene. The CDR3 covers 17 residues. In DNA form, the CDR3 reads TGTGCCATCCGAACTAGCGGGGGGACTCTCGGGGCCAACGTCCTGACTTTC. Translating it yields CAIRTSGGTLGANVLTF.

This clone was seen only once. V and J are TRBV7-2 and TRBJ1-1; possibly TRBD1 for D (6 bases). Germline V gene lookup returns CDR1 SGHTA and CDR2 FQGNSA. The CDR3 has 15 amino acids. Deletions cut 5 bases from V and 5 bases from J, with 18 bases between. Written as DNA, the CDR3 is TGTGCCAGCAGCCTTCGCTACAGGGAATTAACTGAAGCTTTCTTT. Protein product: CASSLRYRELTEAFF.

The chain employs TRBV4-3 and TRBJ1-3; no clear D. Germline V lookup: CDR1 LGHNA, CDR2 YSLEER. The CDR3 extends over 15 amino acids. V lost 0 bases and J lost 0, with 6 bases in between. The CDR3 DNA reads TGCGCCAGCAGCCAAGACAGTGTCTCTGGAAACACCATATATTTT. Its translation: CASSQDSVSGNTIYF.

CDR3 sequence reads: CATGGAGYGEQYF. The CDR3 DNA reads TGTGCCACCGGGGGGGCAGGGTATGGCGAGCAGTACTTC. The rearrangement uses TRBV28 and TRBJ2-7, with TRBD2 matching over 8 bases. V was pared by 10 bases and J by 6 bases, with 11 bases of the junction left unmatched. The CDR3 consists of 13 residues. Germline V CDR1 and CDR2: MDHEN, SYDVKM.

V is TRBV12-5 and J is TRBJ2-7; 10 bases align to TRBD1. Germline V gene sequence: CDR1 LGHNT, CDR2 FRNRAP. The CDR3 runs 17 residues. V gave up 6 bases and J gave up 0 bases; unmatched junction bases: 11. The CDR3 DNA is TGTGCTAGTGGCGCTCCCTGGGACAGGGGTAGCTCCTACGAGCAGTACTTC. Its translation: CASGAPWDRGSSYEQYF.

The rearrangement links TRBV9 to TRBJ2-1, with D unclear. The V end was cut by 3 bases, the J end by 8 bases, with 9 bases between. Germline CDR1 SGDLS, CDR2 YYNGEE. The CDR3 is made up of 12 amino acids. The CDR3 nucleotides are TGTGCCAGCAGCGCCCGTTTCGATGAGCAGTTCTTC. Translation gives CASSARFDEQFF.

This chain connects TRBV9 to TRBJ1-2; a weak D match, TRBD1 (6 bases). V shed 4 bases and J shed 3 bases, with 19 bases lying between them. The length of the CDR3 is 16 residues. Germline V lookup: CDR1 SGDLS, CDR2 YYNGEE. CDR3 amino acids: CASSITTPTGDYGYTF. Written as DNA, the CDR3 is TGTGCCAGCAGCATTACTACGCCGACAGGCGACTATGGCTACACCTTC.

This chain links TRBV11-2 with TRBJ2-7, with D perhaps matching TRBD1 (5 bases). The V and J ends lost 3 bases and 0 bases respectively, with 6 bases between them. Per germline, CDR1 SGHAT and CDR2 FQNNGV. The CDR3 is 13 residues long. CDR3 DNA sequence: TGTGCCAGCAGCTTTGACAGCTCCTACGAGCAGTACTTC. Its protein product is CASSFDSSYEQYF. Full variable domain (remainder filled in from reference TRBV11-2 and TRBJ2-7): EAGVAQSPRYKIIEKRQSVAFWCNPISGHATLYWYQQILGQGPKLLIQFQNNGVVDDSQLPKDRFSAERLKGVDSTLKIQPAKLEDSAVYLCASSFDSSYEQYFGPGTRLTVT.

V is TRBV4-3 and J is TRBJ2-6; 7 nucleotides match TRBD1. V shed 0 bases and J 0 bases; nucleotides not matched to a gene: 2. The CDR3 sequence is 17 residues long. Germline V gives CDR1 LGHNA, CDR2 YSLEER. In DNA form, the CDR3 reads TGCGCCAGCAGCCAAGAGACAGGGATCTCTGGGGCCAACGTCCTGACTTTC. It is translated as CASSQETGISGANVLTF.

The rearrangement uses TRBV5-1 and TRBJ2-7, with 12 bases aligning to TRBD2. The CDR3 is 15 residues long. The J segment lost 0 bases and the V segment lost 5 bases, leaving 3 bases of the junction unmatched. Germline CDR1 SGHRS, CDR2 YFSETQ. CDR3: CASSSSGRASYEQYF. The CDR3 DNA is TGCGCCAGCAGTTCTAGCGGGAGGGCCTCCTACGAGCAGTACTTC.

This clone appeared a single time. CDR3 coding DNA: TGTGCCAGCAGCTGGGGGGCTGTGCTGGGGTCCGGGGGCGAGCAGTACTTC. This gives the protein CASSWGAVLGSGGEQYF. The V and J genes are TRBV5-4 and TRBJ2-7; D may be TRBD1 or TRBD2 (6 bases each). The CDR3 sequence is 17 residues long. Germline V lookup: CDR1 SGHNT, CDR2 YYREEE (reference sequence). Trimming removed 3 bases from V and 6 bases from J, with 25 bases in between.

The chain links TRBV5-4 to TRBJ1-1; D unresolved. Between the trimmed V and J ends, which lost 3 bases and 1 base, there was a span of 7 bases. The CDR3 contains 13 residues. CDR1 is SGHNT, CDR2 YYREEE, per germline (reference sequence). CDR3 nucleotides: TGTGCCAGCAGCTCCGACACGAACACTGAAGCTTTCTTT. Protein sequence: CASSSDTNTEAFF.

The chain combines TRBV6-6 with TRBJ1-5; D not certain. V was pared by 2 bases and J by 1 base, with 9 bases between. The CDR3 runs 15 residues. Per germline, CDR1 MNHNY and CDR2 SVGAGI (reference sequence). The CDR3 region is CASSYEVGSNQPQHF. Written as DNA, the CDR3 is TGTGCCAGCAGTTACGAAGTGGGGAGCAATCAGCCCCAGCATTTT.

V is TRBV7-2 and J is TRBJ2-1; 7 bases are a match to TRBD2. V lost 0 bases to trimming and J lost 9 bases; unmatched junction nucleotides: 8. Looked up from germline, CDR1 is SGHTA and CDR2 is FQGNSA. The CDR3 length is 15 residues. The CDR3 loop reads CASSLAGRVGVEQFF. CDR3 nucleotides: TGTGCCAGCAGCTTAGCGGGGAGGGTAGGGGTTGAGCAGTTCTTC.